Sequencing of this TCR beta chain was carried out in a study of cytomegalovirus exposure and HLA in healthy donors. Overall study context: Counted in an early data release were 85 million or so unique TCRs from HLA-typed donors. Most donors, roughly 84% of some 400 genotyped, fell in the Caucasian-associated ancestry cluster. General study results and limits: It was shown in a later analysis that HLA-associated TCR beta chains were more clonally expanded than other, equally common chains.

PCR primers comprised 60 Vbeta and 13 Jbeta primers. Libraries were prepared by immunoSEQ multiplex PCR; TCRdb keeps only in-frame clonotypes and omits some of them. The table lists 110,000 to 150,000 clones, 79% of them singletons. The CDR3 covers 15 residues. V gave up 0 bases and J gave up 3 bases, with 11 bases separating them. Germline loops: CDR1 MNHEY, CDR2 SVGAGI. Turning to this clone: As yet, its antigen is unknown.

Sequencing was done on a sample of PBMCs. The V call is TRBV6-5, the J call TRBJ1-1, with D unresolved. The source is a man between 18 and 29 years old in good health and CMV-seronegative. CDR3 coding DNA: TGTGCCAGCAGTTACTCGGGAGGTCGGGACACTGAAGCTTTCTTT. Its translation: CASSYSGGRDTEAFF.